Included here is one T cell receptor (beta chain) sequence, with context. Its specificity is unknown. One end of the junction varies from germline; a read error may be responsible. The sample originates from a study of cytomegalovirus exposure and HLA in healthy donors. Nominally healthy donors provided the samples, though records likely missed some immune exposures. PCR primers comprised 60 Vbeta and 13 Jbeta primers. TCRdb keeps only in-frame clones here, not all; method: immunoSEQ multiplex PCR. The sample shows 170,000 or so clones, about 81% of them seen only once. Notes on the study in general: According to the study, approximately 150 TCR beta chains were cytomegalovirus-associated. For most subjects, TCR beta sequences were reported to predict HLA-A and HLA-B alleles with accuracy. When analyzed later, a missense DCLRE1C variant was found to be linked to TCR beta V- and J-gene trimming.

The CDR3 extends over 16 amino acids. Germline V CDR1 and CDR2: SEHNR, FQNEAQ (reference sequence). This TCR was recovered from a woman in her 30s in good health and CMV-seronegative. V gene TRBV7-9 combines with J gene TRBJ1-3; TRBD1 matches 7 bases. The specimen was PBMCs. The CDR3 nucleotides read TGTTCCAGCAGCTCGGGACAGATCTTGGGGGGAAACACCATATATTTT. Protein: CSSSSGQILGGNTIYF.